This T cell receptor (beta chain) was captured in a study of blood T cell repertoires in COVID-19. Study-level information: Material from acute and convalescent COVID-19 was sourced from the United States, Italy and Spain. PBMCs, B-cell-depleted T cells, or T cells provided the cDNA or gDNA that made up the material.

In the source study's methods: Estimates of nucleated cell counts were drawn from the amplification of reference gene primers. Libraries were prepared by immunoSEQ multiplex PCR; TCRdb keeps only in-frame clonotypes and omits some of them. D and trimming come from the DNA, and the V and J calls and clone size come from that table. There are 89,000 or so clones in the sample; more than 90% occur only once, and roughly 4.7% lies in the top ten. In germline, CDR1 is MNHEY, CDR2 SVGAGI. With 6 bases clipped from V and 0 bases from J, the junction kept 3 bases outside the gene matches. CDR3 length: 14 residues.

The specimen was peripheral blood. The clonotype comes from a human donor with active COVID-19. The donor label of this sample is uncertain. V is TRBV6-5 and J is TRBJ2-7; 9 bases line up with TRBD2. CDR3 bases: TGTGCCAGCAGACTTAGCGGGAGCTCCTACGAGCAGTACTTC. As protein: CASRLSGSSYEQYF.